The 27 T cell receptor beta chains listed next were all sequenced from one sample in a study of cytomegalovirus exposure and HLA in healthy donors. Here immunoSEQ multiplex PCR was the method, and the copy in TCRdb shows in-frame clones only, minus some. Here the sample spans over 200,000 clones, around 90% being singletons. The sample consisted of PBMCs. The origin of the receptors is a young woman in good health and CMV-seronegative.

The rearrangement joins TRBV6-1 to TRBJ2-7; D gene unclear. This CDR3 is built from 12 residues. CDR1 is MNHNS, CDR2 SASEGT, per germline. Trimming stripped 6 bases from V and 5 bases from J, with 11 bases between. In DNA form, the CDR3 reads TGTGCCAGCAGCGAAACACTGAACGAGCAGTACTTC. Protein product: CASSETLNEQYF.

This clone was observed a single time. V gene TRBV27 combines with J gene TRBJ1-1; TRBD1 aligns across 7 bases. CDR1 and CDR2 from the germline V gene are MNHEY and SMNVEV (reference sequence). This CDR3 is 14 amino acids long. V was pared by 3 bases and J by 4 bases, with 5 bases of the junction left unmatched. The CDR3 loop reads CASSLAGTATEAFF. Here the CDR3 DNA reads TGTGCCAGCAGTTTGGCCGGGACAGCCACTGAAGCTTTCTTT.

V usage is TRBV5-6 and J usage is TRBJ2-5; 11 nucleotides agree with TRBD2. With V trimmed by 4 bases and J by 5 bases, 10 bases remained unmatched. Germline CDR1 is SGHDT and CDR2 is YYEEEE. The CDR3 spans 16 residues. The CDR3, as DNA: TGTGCCAGCAGCCCTACGACACTAGCGGGAGATGAGACCCAGTACTTC. Its translation: CASSPTTLAGDETQYF.

V is TRBV7-2 and J is TRBJ2-5; D uncertain. The V end lost 5 bases, the J end lost 5 bases, and 9 bases lay between the germline ends. The CDR3 runs to 12 residues. Germline CDR1 is SGHTA and CDR2 is FQGNSA. For the CDR3, the DNA is TGTGCCAGCAGCCTGCTGGGTGAGACCCAGTACTTC. Its protein product is CASSLLGETQYF.

The CDR3 DNA reads TGTGCCAGCAGCACGCGGGACAGCTCCTACGAGCAGTACTTC. Its translation is CASSTRDSSYEQYF. V gene TRBV11-2 combines with J gene TRBJ2-7; a possible D gene is TRBD1 (7 bases). Germline CDR1 SGHAT, CDR2 FQNNGV. Trimming stripped 5 bases from V and 0 bases from J, with 11 bases between. The CDR3 runs to 14 residues.

The chain links TRBV6-5 to TRBJ2-7; TRBD1 aligns across 10 bases. V dropped 4 bases and J dropped 7; count of bases not matched to a gene: 10. The CDR3 runs to 15 residues. Germline V lookup: CDR1 MNHEY, CDR2 SVGAGI. CDR3 nucleotides: TGTGCCAGCAGTTCCCCGGACAGGGGGAGGGGAGAGCAGTACTTC. Translation: CASSSPDRGRGEQYF.

The chain is built from TRBV9 and TRBJ2-7; 8 bases line up with TRBD2. There are 15 residues in the CDR3. CDR1 and CDR2 (germline): SGDLS, YYNGEE. The junction had 11 bases not matched to a gene; V was cut back by 2 bases and J by 7 bases. The CDR3, as DNA: TGTGCCAGCAGCGTCTCCGGGACTAGTAGCTTTGAGCAGTACTTC. Residues: CASSVSGTSSFEQYF.

V and J are TRBV5-4 and TRBJ1-1; tentative D call: TRBD1 (6 bases). The CDR3 is 14 amino acids. Germline CDR1 SGHNT, CDR2 YYREEE (reference sequence). The V end was cut by 5 bases, the J end by 5 bases, with 16 bases between. In DNA, the CDR3 is TGTGCCAGCAGGACCCTTGGGGGCCGAACTGAAGCTTTCTTT. Its translation: CASRTLGGRTEAFF.

J is TRBJ2-3 and V is TRBV7-8; 9 bases are shared with TRBD2. Per the germline V gene, CDR1 is SGHVS and CDR2 is FQNEAQ. V dropped 5 bases and J dropped 0; count of bases not matched to a gene: 6. This CDR3 has 16 amino acids. CDR3 residues: CASSLRLAASTDTQYF. In nucleotides, the CDR3 is TGTGCCAGCAGCCTTCGACTAGCGGCTAGCACAGATACGCAGTATTTT. Full variable domain (remainder filled in from reference TRBV7-8 and TRBJ2-3): GAGVSQSPRYKVAKRGQDVALRCDPISGHVSLFWYQQALGQGPEFLTYFQNEAQLDKSGLPSDRFFAERPEGSVSTLKIQRTQQEDSAVYLCASSLRLAASTDTQYFGPGTRLTVL.

This clone has just one count. The chain recombines TRBV6-5 with TRBJ2-1; 12 nucleotides match TRBD2. Germline CDR1 and CDR2: MNHEY and SVGAGI. V gave up 6 bases and J gave up 9 bases; unmatched junction bases: 9. This CDR3 is built from 15 residues. CDR3 coding DNA: TGTGCCAGCAGCCCGATGACTAGCGGGAGCGTTGAGCAGTTCTTC. Protein product: CASSPMTSGSVEQFF.

CDR3 DNA: TGTGCCAGCAGCCAGACTAGCGGGAGTGCCGGGGAGCTGTTTTTT. This translates into CASSQTSGSAGELFF. The rearrangement uses TRBV7-2 and TRBJ2-2, with 12 bases identical to TRBD2. The germline gives CDR1 SGHTA, CDR2 FQGNSA. V was clipped by 5 bases and J by 6 bases; unmatched bases: 4. The CDR3 loop spans 15 amino acids.

The chain couples TRBV29-1 to TRBJ1-1; tentative D call: TRBD1 (6 bases). V lost 6 bases, J lost 1 base, and 12 bases lay in between. The germline V gene has CDR1 SQVTM and CDR2 ANQGSEA. CDR3 length: 13 amino acids. The chain's CDR3 is CSVERGANTEAFF. In DNA form, the CDR3 reads TGCAGCGTGGAGAGGGGGGCGAACACTGAAGCTTTCTTT.

The CDR3 bases are TGTGCCAGCAGCCGAAGGACAGGGGGTGTCTACGAGCAGTACTTC. Translated, it gives CASSRRTGGVYEQYF. The chain is built from TRBV11-3 and TRBJ2-7; the match to TRBD1 covers 10 bases. The CDR3 extends over 15 amino acids. Germline trimming cut 5 bases from V and 3 bases from J; bases unmatched to any gene: 7. CDR1 and CDR2 (germline): SGHNT, YENEEA.

The rearrangement links TRBV9 to TRBJ2-7; the D is unclear. V dropped 4 bases and J dropped 6 bases, with 11 bases sitting between them. Germline CDR1 and CDR2: SGDLS and YYNGEE. The CDR3 runs to 12 residues. CDR3 coding DNA: TGTGCCAGCAGCCCCCCGACCGGCGAGCAGTACTTC. Amino acid sequence: CASSPPTGEQYF.

This chain connects TRBV11-3 to TRBJ2-2; possible D gene TRBD1, 5 bases. V lost 0 bases and J 9 bases, leaving 17 bases between the germline ends. The CDR3 runs 16 residues. CDR1 and CDR2 from the germline V gene are SGHNT and YENEEA. The CDR3 coding sequence is TGTGCCAGCAGCTTAGATCTACCAGGGTCATTTCGGGAGCTGTTTTTT. Translated: CASSLDLPGSFRELFF.

This rearrangement joins TRBV5-1 to TRBJ2-1; weak D call: TRBD2 (5 bases). This CDR3 has 13 amino acids. Germline-derived CDR1 and CDR2 are SGHRS and YFSETQ. With 3 bases removed from V and 4 bases from J, the gap between germline ends came to 8 bases. The CDR3 region is CASSSTSYNEQFF. The CDR3, as DNA: TGCGCCAGCAGCTCAACTAGTTACAATGAGCAGTTCTTC.

This clone was observed a single time. The gene calls are TRBV27 and TRBJ2-7; 10 positions match TRBD1. This CDR3 is built from 16 residues. The germline gives CDR1 MNHEY, CDR2 SMNVEV (reference sequence). With V trimmed by 2 bases and J by 7 bases, 11 bases remained unmatched. This CDR3 reads CASSLVSRTGGREQYF. Here the CDR3 DNA reads TGTGCCAGCAGTTTAGTGAGCAGGACAGGGGGTCGGGAGCAGTACTTC.

The V gene is TRBV18, the J gene TRBJ2-2; D assignment may be TRBD1 or TRBD2 (5 bases each). The CDR3 length is 15 residues. In germline, CDR1 is KGHSH, CDR2 LQKENI. Between the trimmed V and J ends, which lost 3 bases and 7 bases, there was a span of 15 bases. CDR3: CASSPSGTQHGELFF. The CDR3 DNA is TGTGCCAGCTCACCCTCCGGGACGCAACACGGGGAGCTGTTTTTT.

V and J are TRBV28 and TRBJ1-2, with 11 nucleotides matching TRBD1. Per germline, CDR1 MDHEN and CDR2 SYDVKM. The CDR3 is 14 amino acids. With V trimmed by 6 bases and J by 4 bases, 4 bases remained unmatched. The CDR3 protein is CASRGQGAIYGYTF. The CDR3 nucleotides read TGTGCCAGCAGAGGACAGGGGGCCATCTATGGCTACACCTTC.

In DNA, the CDR3 is TGTGCCAGCAGCTCCCCCGGGACAGCCTACAATGAGCAGTTCTTC. Translated: CASSSPGTAYNEQFF. The gene calls are TRBV7-9 and TRBJ2-1; 7 nucleotides align to TRBD1. The CDR3 length is 15 residues. Germline CDR1 SEHNR, CDR2 FQNEAQ (reference sequence). V lost 4 bases, J lost 2 bases, and 5 bases stayed unmatched. The variable domain in full, with the rest retrieved from reference TRBV7-9 and TRBJ2-1, is DTGVSQNPRHKITKRGQNVTFRCDPISEHNRLYWYRQTLGQGPEFLTYFQNEAQLEKSRLLSDRFSAERPKGSFSTLEIQRTEQGDSAMYLCASSSPGTAYNEQFFGPGTRLTVL.

This clone was counted once. The rearrangement joins TRBV29-1 to TRBJ2-1, with 13 bases matching TRBD2. Germline CDR1 is SQVTM and CDR2 is ANQGSEA. The CDR3 sequence is 14 residues long. The V segment lost 7 bases and the J segment 6 bases; nucleotides outside the gene matches: 6. Here the CDR3 DNA reads TGCAGCGCCGGACTAGCGGGAGTGTTCAATGAGCAGTTCTTC. This encodes CSAGLAGVFNEQFF.

The chain employs TRBV25-1 and TRBJ2-7; 8 bases match TRBD1. Trimming removed 4 bases from V and 0 bases from J; junction bases left unmatched: 14. This CDR3 spans 18 amino acids. In germline, CDR1 is MGHDK, CDR2 SYGVNS. CDR3 bases: TGTGCCAGCAGTGGGACCGGGACAGGCTTTCTAAACTCCTACGAGCAGTACTTC. It encodes CASSGTGTGFLNSYEQYF.

This chain connects TRBV10-2 to TRBJ2-3, with 7 bases matching TRBD2. V lost 3 bases to trimming and J lost 6 bases; unmatched junction nucleotides: 6. The CDR3 is 14 amino acids. Germline V gene sequence: CDR1 WSHSY, CDR2 SAAADI. In nucleotides, the CDR3 is TGCGCCAGCAGTGAACGGGAGGTAGCGGATACGCAGTATTTT. Translating gives CASSEREVADTQYF.

V usage is TRBV7-6 and J usage is TRBJ2-7; 7 bases align to TRBD1. Germline assignment: CDR1 SGHVS and CDR2 FNYEAQ. J gave up 2 bases and V 1 base, and 8 bases lay outside the gene matches. The CDR3 spans 16 residues. The CDR3 nucleotides are TGTGCCAGCAGCTTAGGGGACAGCCCCTTCGCCTACGAGCAGTACTTC. Residues: CASSLGDSPFAYEQYF.

V is TRBV10-3 and J is TRBJ2-3; 11 bases are shared with TRBD2. Germline V gene lookup returns CDR1 ENHRY and CDR2 SYGVKD. Trimming cost V 3 bases and J 8 bases; bases outside gene matches: 7. This CDR3 region has 15 residues. As DNA, the CDR3 is TGTGCCATCAGTGAAGAACTAGCGGGAGCGGGTACGCAGTATTTT. Its translation: CAISEELAGAGTQYF.

This clone was recorded once. V gene TRBV9 combines with J gene TRBJ2-1; D is unresolved. The length of the CDR3 is 13 residues. Germline V gene data show CDR1 as SGDLS and CDR2 as YYNGEE. V was shortened by 3 bases and J by 3 bases, with 7 bases between the two germline ends. As DNA, the CDR3 is TGTGCCAGCAGCGCGACCGACTACAATGAGCAGTTCTTC. It translates to CASSATDYNEQFF. Variable domain in full (rest from reference TRBV9 and TRBJ2-1): DSGVTQTPKHLITATGQRVTLRCSPRSGDLSVYWYQQSLDQGLQFLIQYYNGEERAKGNILERFSAQQFPDLHSELNLSSLELGDSALYFCASSATDYNEQFFGPGTRLTVL.

The rearrangement joins TRBV4-1 to TRBJ2-5; a weak D match, TRBD2 (5 bases). The V and J ends lost 3 bases and 2 bases respectively, with 10 bases between them. The CDR3 is 14 amino acids. Germline V lookup: CDR1 MGHRA, CDR2 YSYEKL. DNA for the CDR3: TGCGCCAGCAGCCAGTTTGAGGGACAAGAGACCCAGTACTTC. Amino acids: CASSQFEGQETQYF.